The present T cell receptor (beta chain) was sequenced within a study of T cells in Graves' hyperthyroidism and ophthalmopathy. The CDR3 regions of TCR beta were amplified from RNA transcripts. The study used the HTBI primer set for a first-round RT-PCR of the TCR CDR3. TCRdb itself ran the multiplex PCR reads through MiXCR, one entry per CDR3 protein. This sample yields hundreds of thousands of distinct CDR3 sequences, of which around 15% are seen a single time; 3.8% belongs to the top ten. Patients were aged 18 to 65, had disease duration under 2 months, and had newly diagnosed hyperthyroidism. In making diagnoses, clinical symptoms, serum thyroxine and TRAb, thyroid ultrasound and orbital computed tomography were all used. Broader study findings: Researchers report that a 13 V-J model separated ophthalmopathy from stable hyperthyroidism. Also found in blood were most expanded thyroid clonotypes above 0.001.

A note on this clonotype: What it binds is not known.

The CDR3 has 14 amino acids. Germline assignment: CDR1 MNHNS and CDR2 SASEGT. V lost 7 bases to trimming and J lost 2 bases; unmatched junction nucleotides: 8. This TCR derives from a woman aged 30 to 39 with Graves' hyperthyroidism. Sequencing used blood. The chain uses TRBV6-1 and TRBJ2-7, with TRBD2 identical over 7 bases. The CDR3: CASKVRLAPYEQYF. In nucleotides, the CDR3 is TGTGCCAGCAAGGTGAGACTAGCCCCCTACGAGCAGTACTTC.